The clone carrying this TCR beta chain was recorded once. This entry is derived from a study of blood T cell repertoires in COVID-19. Sequencing used immunoSEQ multiplex PCR; TCRdb keeps in-frame clones, though not all of them. The sample yields over 60,000 clones, about 92% seen once. Germline V lookup: CDR1 MNHEY, CDR2 SMNVEV (reference sequence). Trimming cost V 8 bases and J 5 bases, with 12 bases left between them. This CDR3 contains 13 residues. Sequenced sample: peripheral blood. This chain uses TRBV27 with TRBJ2-2; TRBD1 is a possible D gene (5 bases). The receptor comes from a man in his sixties with acute or convalescent COVID-19. Here the CDR3 reads CASRPGRTGELFF. The DNA of the CDR3 is TGTGCCAGCCGACCAGGGCGGACCGGGGAGCTGTTTTTT.